This T cell receptor (beta chain) was identified during a study of cytomegalovirus exposure and HLA in healthy donors. Overall study results and limits: A later analysis revealed that TCR association rates differed between HLA loci, peaking at DRB1 and bottoming out at HLA-C. In a later analysis, the majority of CMV-associated beta chains seemingly showed HLA restriction.

V gave up 0 bases and J gave up 0 bases, with 6 bases separating them. Germline V gene lookup returns CDR1 SGHRS and CDR2 YFSETQ. CDR3 size: 14 residues. 60 Vbeta and 13 Jbeta primers were used in PCR. Some clones are missing from TCRdb's copy, which holds only in-frame ones; the method was immunoSEQ multiplex PCR. The sample lists about 90,000 clones, approximately 84% occurring once. This clone showed up just a few times. No antigen is known for it. The J gene is TRBJ1-1, the V gene TRBV5-1; D gene unclear. The source is a man aged 18 to 30 in good health and CMV-seronegative. Sequencing was carried out using PBMCs. The CDR3 nucleotides read TGCGCCAGCAGCTTGGTAACAGTGAACACTGAAGCTTTCTTT. It yields the protein CASSLVTVNTEAFF. The whole variable domain, remainder taken from reference TRBV5-1 and TRBJ1-1, is KAGVTQTPRYLIKTRGQQVTLSCSPISGHRSVSWYQQTPGQGLQFLFEYFSETQRNKGNFPGRFSGRQFSNSRSEMNVSTLELGDSALYLCASSLVTVNTEAFFGQGTRLTVV.